This TCR beta chain was captured in a study of sequential checkpoint blockade in melanoma. Study as a whole: Each arm's sequence ended with maintenance nivolumab.

CDR1 LGHNA and CDR2 YSLEER come from the germline V gene. V gave up 3 bases and J gave up 5 bases, with 10 bases separating them. This CDR3 spans 14 amino acids. The treatment: randomized to nivolumab then ipilimumab (arm A) or the reverse (arm B). Sorted cells were live CD3+CD8+, lacking CD19 and CD56, from PBMCs. Only in-frame clones appear in the TCRdb table, and some are missing; sequencing was by immunoSEQ multiplex PCR. The sample lists tens of thousands of clones, approximately 91% occurring once. This chain uses TRBV4-3 with TRBJ2-2, with TRBD1 as a possible D gene (6 bases). The sequenced sample was CD8+ T cells sorted from blood (inferred from file names), obtained from a patient given nivolumab and ipilimumab in sequence. The sequence derives from a human donor with melanoma. The CDR3 region is CASSHGTQTGELFF. The CDR3 DNA reads as TGCGCCAGCAGCCACGGGACACAAACCGGGGAGCTGTTTTTT.